Below are 15 T cell receptor beta chains sequenced from a single sample in a study of human T cells and chemical hapten exposure. Time point described: patch test 1, 2 weeks after DPC sensitization. As for treatment: therapeutic diphenylcyclopropenone sensitization with weekly scalp DPC. TCRdb re-called the RACE reads through MiXCR, storing one row per CDR3 protein. The sample yields 150,000 to 200,000 distinct CDR3 sequences, more than 14% seen once. This sample comprised whole blood, obtained in connection with sensitization to the hapten diphenylcyclopropenone (DPC). Receptors originate from a woman aged 25 to 39 with alopecia areata. Some clones in this sample may be carry-over from other donors' samples.

This clonotype was detected ten times or more. The chain employs TRBV13 and TRBJ2-2, with D perhaps matching TRBD1 or TRBD2 (6 bases each). The V end lost 4 bases, the J end lost 3 bases, and 12 bases lay between the germline ends. CDR1 and CDR2 (germline): PRHDT, FYEKMQ (reference sequence). The CDR3 extends over 15 amino acids. CDR3 sequence (DNA): TGTGCCAGCAGCTCCACCGGGGGCCACACCGGGGAGCTGTTTTTT. Translating gives CASSSTGGHTGELFF.

The sample holds a few counts of this clonotype. This chain connects TRBV29-1 to TRBJ2-3, with D perhaps TRBD1 (5 bases). CDR3 size: 14 residues. Trimming removed 6 bases at V and 0 bases at J, with 13 bases between. In germline, CDR1 is SQVTM, CDR2 ANQGSEA. CDR3 amino acids: CSVQGVPSTDTQYF. The CDR3 DNA sequence: TGCAGCGTCCAAGGGGTCCCGAGCACAGATACGCAGTATTTT.

In DNA, the CDR3 is TGTGCCAGCACCTGGCGGGACAGGGTAAATTCACCCCTCCACTTT. This encodes CASTWRDRVNSPLHF. This rearrangement joins TRBV6-2 or TRBV6-3 to TRBJ1-6; 9 positions match TRBD1. CDR1 and CDR2 from the germline V gene are MNHEY and SVGEGT. J gave up 7 bases and V 7 bases, and 8 bases lay outside the gene matches. This CDR3 comprises 15 residues.

This clonotype was counted a few times. The chain uses TRBV11-3 and TRBJ1-2; D not certain. The germline V gene has CDR1 SGHNT and CDR2 YENEEA. The CDR3 consists of 14 residues. V was shortened by 3 bases and J by 4 bases, with 12 bases between the two germline ends. CDR3 DNA sequence: TGTGCCAGCAGCTTCTCGGCAGGCTTCTATGGCTACACCTTC. Translation gives CASSFSAGFYGYTF.

In its sample, this clonotype was seen a few times. This CDR3 is CASSSTGQSSYEQYF. The DNA of the CDR3 is TGTGCCAGCAGCTCCACGGGACAGTCCTCCTACGAGCAGTACTTC. This rearrangement joins TRBV5-6 to TRBJ2-7; TRBD1 matches at 7 bases. With 3 bases clipped from V and 0 bases from J, the junction kept 6 bases outside the gene matches. The CDR3 spans 15 residues. Germline V gene sequence: CDR1 SGHDT, CDR2 YYEEEE.

The genes are TRBV29-1 and TRBJ1-2; D call uncertain. Trimming cost V 1 base and J 4 bases, with 4 bases left between them. Per the germline V gene, CDR1 is SQVTM and CDR2 is ANQGSEA. This CDR3 is built from 11 residues. The CDR3 sequence is CSVEAFYGYTF. The CDR3 bases are TGCAGCGTTGAAGCGTTCTATGGCTACACCTTC.

This clonotype came up a few times. The chain employs TRBV4-2 and TRBJ2-3, with 7 bases fitting TRBD2. V shed 3 bases, J shed 2 bases, and the junction held 8 bases outside the gene matches. This CDR3 has 16 amino acids. Germline lookup yields CDR1 LGHNA and CDR2 YNFKEQ. CDR3 residues: CASSQSQREATDTQYF. The CDR3 DNA follows: TGTGCCAGCAGCCAGAGTCAGCGGGAAGCCACAGATACGCAGTATTTT.

This chain connects TRBV27 to TRBJ1-6; 9 bases agree with TRBD1. The length of the CDR3 is 17 residues. V gave up 2 bases and J gave up 6 bases; unmatched junction bases: 8. Per the germline V gene, CDR1 is MNHEY and CDR2 is SMNVEV (reference sequence). The CDR3 loop is CASSLGTGQGINSPLHF. CDR3 sequence (DNA): TGTGCCAGCAGTTTAGGGACAGGGCAGGGAATTAATTCACCCCTCCACTTT.

The rearrangement joins TRBV6-5 to TRBJ2-3; 9 bases fit TRBD2. This CDR3 has 13 amino acids. Germline lookup yields CDR1 MNHEY and CDR2 SVGAGI. Trimming took 5 bases from V and 6 from J; bases not matched to a gene: 3. The CDR3 region is CASSLGLADTQYF. DNA of the CDR3: TGTGCCAGCAGTCTCGGACTAGCGGATACGCAGTATTTT.

The chain employs TRBV3-1 and TRBJ2-7; possibly TRBD2 for D (6 bases). This CDR3 comprises 15 residues. The V end was cut by 1 base, the J end by 4 bases, with 14 bases between. The germline V gene has CDR1 LGHDT and CDR2 YNNKEL (reference sequence). CDR3 DNA sequence: TGTGCCAGCAGCCAAGCACATGGAGGGAGATACGAGCAGTACTTC. This encodes CASSQAHGGRYEQYF.

This clonotype was seen at least ten times. The chain has TRBV2 and TRBJ1-6; D gene uncertain. V lost 9 bases, J lost 1 base, and 10 bases lay in between. Germline CDR1 SNHLY, CDR2 FYNNEI. The CDR3 consists of 14 residues. CDR3: CASFSGSYNSPLHF. CDR3 nucleotides: TGTGCCAGTTTCTCGGGATCCTATAATTCACCCCTCCACTTT.

This clonotype turned up a few times. The rearrangement links TRBV3-1 to TRBJ2-5; D is unclear. This CDR3 contains 15 residues. In germline, CDR1 is LGHDT, CDR2 YNNKEL (reference sequence). The V gene lost 0 bases and the J gene lost 1 base, with 9 bases spanning the gap. CDR3 coding DNA: TGTGCCAGCAGCCAAGATGGCCGCTTCCAAGAGACCCAGTACTTC. Residues: CASSQDGRFQETQYF.

This clonotype was detected many times. V and J are TRBV7-7 and TRBJ2-3; D gene uncertain. Deletions cut 2 bases from V and 3 bases from J, with 6 bases between. Germline loops: CDR1 SSHAT, CDR2 FNYEAQ (reference sequence). This CDR3 comprises 13 residues. CDR3 residues: CASSLSGTDTQYF. CDR3 bases: TGTGCCAGCAGCTTATCTGGTACAGATACGCAGTATTTT.

This clonotype was picked up a small number of times. This chain connects TRBV6-2 or TRBV6-3 to TRBJ2-2; possible D gene TRBD2, 5 bases. The length of the CDR3 is 15 residues. V shed 1 base and J shed 1 base, with 7 bases lying between them. Looked up from germline, CDR1 is MNHEY and CDR2 is SVGEGT. The CDR3 is CASSYFGMNTGELFF. The DNA for the CDR3 is TGTGCCAGCAGTTACTTCGGGATGAACACCGGGGAGCTGTTTTTT.

This rearrangement joins TRBV6-5 to TRBJ1-1; TRBD1 might be the D (5 bases). The CDR3 spans 14 residues. Germline CDR1 reads MNHEY; CDR2 reads SVGAGI. Trimming took off 6 bases at V and 4 bases at J, with 15 bases between the two ends. CDR3 sequence (DNA): TGTGCCAGCAGACCCCTTCGGGGGACCACTGAAGCTTTCTTT. Protein product: CASRPLRGTTEAFF.